Below are 9 T cell receptor beta chains sequenced from a single sample in a study of cytomegalovirus exposure and HLA in healthy donors. Both 60 Vbeta primers and 13 Jbeta primers went into the PCR. TCRdb's copy holds only in-frame clones and misses some; the assay was immunoSEQ multiplex PCR. The profile shows fewer than 70,000 clones, 74% of them singletons. The sequenced sample consisted of PBMCs. These receptors were obtained from a woman aged 55-75 years in good health and CMV-seropositive.

The V and J genes are TRBV10-3 and TRBJ1-2; possibly TRBD1 for D (5 bases). The CDR3 runs 14 residues. Trimming stripped 3 bases from V and 8 bases from J, with 16 bases between. Germline assignment: CDR1 ENHRY and CDR2 SYGVKD. CDR3 sequence: CAISEIKGLGGYTF. CDR3 bases: TGTGCCATCAGTGAAATTAAGGGGTTGGGAGGCTACACCTTC.

V gene TRBV30 combines with J gene TRBJ1-5; 8 bases fit TRBD1. With V trimmed by 2 bases and J by 6 bases, 6 bases remained unmatched. This CDR3 has 14 amino acids. CDR1 is GTSNPN and CDR2 is SVGIG in the germline V gene (reference sequence). The CDR3 loop is CAWSSTGDGQPQHF. In DNA form, the CDR3 reads TGTGCCTGGAGTTCGACAGGGGACGGTCAGCCCCAGCATTTT.

This chain links TRBV7-3 with TRBJ1-6; D remains ambiguous. Germline values: CDR1 SGHTA, CDR2 FQGTGA. This CDR3 has 13 amino acids. Trimming took 3 bases from V and 5 from J, leaving 5 bases between them. The CDR3 bases are TGTGCCAGCAGCTTTAGCGATAATTCACCCCTCCACTTT. This gives the protein CASSFSDNSPLHF.

The CDR3 DNA reads as TGTGCCAGCAGTTTAGGCGGGGGGTACACTGAAGCTTTCTTT. Translating gives CASSLGGGYTEAFF. The chain carries TRBV28 and TRBJ1-1; possible D gene TRBD1, 5 bases. CDR1 is MDHEN, CDR2 SYDVKM, per germline. CDR3 length equals 14 residues. Deletions cut 2 bases from V and 3 bases from J, with 10 bases between.

In its sample, this clone was seen once. The chain joins TRBV5-1 to TRBJ2-5, with D possibly matching TRBD2 (6 bases). V lost 4 bases and J lost 4, with 17 bases in between. The CDR3 has 15 amino acids. CDR1 and CDR2 (germline): SGHRS, YFSETQ. The CDR3 reads CASSPGPAGGETQYF. The CDR3 nucleotides are TGCGCCAGCAGCCCCGGACCGGCCGGGGGAGAGACCCAGTACTTC.

The chain uses TRBV11-3 and TRBJ2-7; a possible D gene is TRBD2 (5 bases). V dropped 5 bases and J dropped 5 bases, with 16 bases sitting between them. This CDR3 region has 14 residues. Germline V gives CDR1 SGHNT, CDR2 YENEEA. Here the CDR3 reads CASSPTSIPHEQYF. The CDR3 DNA sequence: TGTGCCAGCAGCCCCACTAGTATCCCCCACGAGCAGTACTTC.

This chain uses TRBV6-5 with TRBJ2-2, with a weak D call TRBD1 (6 bases). Looked up from germline, CDR1 is MNHEY and CDR2 is SVGAGI. The V end was cut by 6 bases, the J end by 7 bases, with 12 bases between. CDR3 length: 13 amino acids. The CDR3: CASRASGVGELFF. The CDR3 DNA sequence: TGTGCCAGCAGGGCCTCAGGGGTCGGGGAGCTGTTTTTT.

V gene TRBV5-1 combines with J gene TRBJ2-7; 7 nucleotides match TRBD1. V dropped 0 bases and J dropped 3; count of bases not matched to a gene: 3. The CDR3 contains 14 residues. The germline CDR1 and CDR2 sequences are SGHRS and YFSETQ. The CDR3: CASSLGQGVYEQYF. CDR3 nucleotides: TGCGCCAGCAGCTTGGGACAGGGAGTCTACGAGCAGTACTTC.

V is TRBV5-1 and J is TRBJ2-5, with 10 positions matching TRBD1. The germline CDR1 and CDR2 sequences are SGHRS and YFSETQ. Unmatched junction bases numbered 4, after V lost 0 bases and J lost 5 bases. The length of the CDR3 is 15 residues. The CDR3 reads CASSLGGQGYETQYF. In DNA form, the CDR3 reads TGCGCCAGCAGCTTGGGGGGACAGGGGTACGAGACCCAGTACTTC.